This TCR beta chain was sequenced in a study of human T cells and chemical hapten exposure. On the study more broadly: Small pooled library volume differences chiefly drove per-sample TCR yield variation.

CDR1 and CDR2 (germline): SGHNT, YYREEE (reference sequence). V was cut by 1 base and J by 2 bases, with 12 bases left in between. The CDR3 extends over 15 amino acids. Individual cDNA molecules in this library carried unique molecular identifiers. TCRdb reanalysed the reads using MiXCR and keeps one entry per CDR3 protein. The data contain roughly 120,000 distinct CDR3 sequences, more than 8.5% of them singletons. Total RNA extraction was carried out from unfractionated whole blood. Study-wide results and caveats: With regard to DPC sensitization, TCRs above 1 in 1000 frequency did not change.

Comments on this clonotype: What it recognizes is unknown.

Sequenced: whole blood. The receptor comes from a human donor in good health. Some clones in this sample may be carry-over from other donors' samples. The rearrangement joins TRBV5-4 to TRBJ2-5, with D maybe TRBD1 (6 bases). CDR3 nucleotides: TGTGCCAGCAGCTTGTCGGACAGAGAACAAGAGACCCAGTACTTC. This codes for CASSLSDREQETQYF.